A selection of T cell receptor beta chains follows, all from one sample in a study of T-cell memory formation after mild COVID-19. Via MiXCR, TCRdb re-called the 5' RACE reads, giving one row per CDR3 protein. The repertoire holds approximately 390,000 distinct CDR3 sequences, with about a sixth as singletons. Material: PBMCs or a T cell subset sorted from them (not recorded which). The receptors come from a man between 18 and 29 years old who had mild COVID-19 (a few samples of this study predate the infection). Cell type and time point are not known. The CDR3 runs from the conserved cysteine through the conserved F or W. The order of the fields is D gene, J gene, V gene, clone size, CDR3 DNA, CDR3 protein. The D gene is left open where the match is weak. A row's size may be missing; if present it is once, few, many or a size class.

TRBD1	TRBJ1-4	TRBV7-2	few	TGTGCCAGCAGCTTTCAGGGGGCCTCTAATGAAAAACTGTTTTTT	CASSFQGASNEKLFF
.	TRBJ2-6	TRBV15	.	TGTGCCACCAGCAGAGACTCGATCTCTGGGGCCAACGTCCTGACTTTC	CATSRDSISGANVLTF
.	TRBJ2-2	TRBV9	.	TGTGCCAGCAGCGTAGATTCCAGGGCCCTCTACACCGGGGAGCTGTTTTTT	CASSVDSRALYTGELFF
.	TRBJ1-2	TRBV12-3/TRBV12-4	many	TGCGCCAGCAGCTTGCAGGGCTATGGCTACACCTTC	CASSLQGYGYTF
.	TRBJ2-7	TRBV18	.	TGTGCCAGCTCCCCAGGATCGGGGGTCTACGAGCAGTACTTC	CASSPGSGVYEQYF
TRBD1	TRBJ1-6	TRBV19	.	TGTGCCACGTTCTCCGGGACAGTTAATTCACCCCTCCACTTT	CATFSGTVNSPLHF
.	TRBJ2-5	TRBV5-6	few	TGTGCCAGCAGCCATAGGGGATCAGGAGAGACCCAGTACTTC	CASSHRGSGETQYF
.	TRBJ1-4	TRBV29-1	.	TGCAGCGTTGAAGGGGAAAAACTGTTTTTT	CSVEGEKLFF
.	TRBJ1-2	TRBV5-1	.	TGCGCCAGCAGCAATGACCTAGGCTATGGCTACACCTTC	CASSNDLGYGYTF
TRBD1	TRBJ1-1	TRBV3-1	few	TGTGCCAGCAGCCTGAGACAGGGTGGCACTGAAGCTTTCTTT	CASSLRQGGTEAFF
.	TRBJ2-6	TRBV4-1	few	TGCGCCAGCAGCCAAGTGGGGTGGGGCTCTGGGGCCAACGTCCTGACTTTC	CASSQVGWGSGANVLTF
.	TRBJ2-1	TRBV11-2	few	TGTGCCAGCAGCTTAGGGCCTACAGTATACAATGAGCAGTTCTTC	CASSLGPTVYNEQFF
.	TRBJ2-5	TRBV7-3	.	TGTGCCAGCAGCTTTGGGGGGGCGAAAGAGACCCAGTACTTC	CASSFGGAKETQYF